A selection of T cell receptor beta chains follows, all from one sample in a study of Ad26.COV2.S vaccination and SARS-CoV-2 variants. Sequencing used immunoSEQ multiplex PCR; TCRdb keeps in-frame clones, though not all of them. The sample includes roughly 510,000 clones, roughly 87% of them seen just once. Sequencing was performed on peripheral blood, taken in a trial of Ad26.COV2.S vaccine versus placebo. Receptors originate from a person aged 18-65 years who received the Ad26.COV2.S COVID-19 vaccine or a placebo. The CDR3 runs from the conserved cysteine through the conserved F or W. The order of the fields is V gene, D gene, J gene, clone size, CDR3 protein, CDR3 DNA. D genes are given only for firm matches. Part of the rows lack a size; the others show once, few, many or a class for expanded clones.

V gene: TRBV2; D gene: -; J gene: TRBJ1-3; clone size: once; CDR3 protein: CASSEVGGNTIYF; CDR3 DNA: TGTGCCAGCAGTGAAGTTGGCGGAAACACCATATATTTT
V gene: TRBV6-5; D gene: TRBD1; J gene: TRBJ1-1; clone size: -; CDR3 protein: CASRRQGVTEAFF; CDR3 DNA: TGTGCCAGCAGAAGACAGGGAGTCACTGAAGCTTTCTTT
V gene: TRBV19; D gene: TRBD1; J gene: TRBJ1-1; clone size: -; CDR3 protein: CASSIRGRDRGTEAFF; CDR3 DNA: TGTGCCAGTAGTATAAGAGGGAGGGACAGGGGCACTGAAGCTTTCTTT
V gene: TRBV4-1; D gene: -; J gene: TRBJ2-7; clone size: -; CDR3 protein: CASSQGSQGSYYEQYF; CDR3 DNA: TGCGCCAGCAGCCAAGGTAGCCAGGGTTCCTACTACGAGCAGTACTTC
V gene: TRBV20-1; D gene: -; J gene: TRBJ1-2; clone size: once; CDR3 protein: CSASNRDSNYGYTF; CDR3 DNA: TGCAGTGCTAGTAACCGGGACTCAAACTATGGCTACACCTTC
V gene: TRBV27; D gene: -; J gene: TRBJ2-7; clone size: -; CDR3 protein: CASSPNLGLGYEQYF; CDR3 DNA: TGTGCCAGCAGCCCCAATTTGGGACTCGGATACGAGCAGTACTTC
V gene: TRBV9; D gene: -; J gene: TRBJ2-2; clone size: once; CDR3 protein: CASSAGSRNTGELFF; CDR3 DNA: TGTGCCAGCAGCGCCGGGAGTCGGAACACCGGGGAGCTGTTTTTT
V gene: TRBV18; D gene: -; J gene: TRBJ1-4; clone size: -; CDR3 protein: CASSPRGSANEKLFF; CDR3 DNA: TGTGCCAGCTCACCACGGGGCAGTGCCAATGAAAAACTGTTTTTT
V gene: TRBV28; D gene: TRBD1; J gene: TRBJ1-4; clone size: once; CDR3 protein: CASNPLLGTGDWTNEKLFF; CDR3 DNA: TGTGCCAGCAATCCGCTTCTAGGGACAGGGGATTGGACTAATGAAAAACTGTTTTTT
V gene: TRBV9; D gene: -; J gene: TRBJ2-7; clone size: -; CDR3 protein: CASSVSPSLTEQYF; CDR3 DNA: TGTGCCAGCAGCGTATCTCCTAGCCTAACCGAGCAGTACTTC
V gene: TRBV12-5; D gene: -; J gene: TRBJ2-7; clone size: -; CDR3 protein: CASGLFLGDWYNYILFAYEQYF; CDR3 DNA: TGTGCTAGTGGTTTGTTCTTGGGAGATTGGTACAATTATATATTGTTCGCCTACGAGCAGTACTTC
V gene: TRBV6-6; D gene: TRBD1; J gene: TRBJ1-3; clone size: few; CDR3 protein: CASRLTGGEGNTIYF; CDR3 DNA: TGTGCCAGCCGGCTCACAGGGGGCGAGGGAAACACCATATATTTT
V gene: TRBV19; D gene: -; J gene: TRBJ1-2; clone size: -; CDR3 protein: CASSMGSNYGYTF; CDR3 DNA: TGTGCCAGTAGTATGGGCAGCAACTATGGCTACACCTTC
V gene: TRBV24-1; D gene: -; J gene: TRBJ2-5; clone size: -; CDR3 protein: CATSGGAVMQETQYF; CDR3 DNA: TGTGCCACCAGTGGCGGGGCGGTGATGCAAGAGACCCAGTACTTC
V gene: TRBV6-9; D gene: -; J gene: TRBJ2-7; clone size: many; CDR3 protein: CARGGLIEQYF; CDR3 DNA: TGTGCCAGGGGGGGTTTGATCGAGCAGTACTTC
V gene: TRBV6-2/TRBV6-3; D gene: -; J gene: TRBJ1-5; clone size: -; CDR3 protein: CASSYGQYQTPQHF; CDR3 DNA: TGTGCCAGCAGTTACGGTCAGTACCAGACGCCCCAGCATTTT
V gene: TRBV20-1; D gene: -; J gene: TRBJ2-7; clone size: -; CDR3 protein: CSASVVEQYF; CDR3 DNA: TGCAGTGCTAGCGTCGTCGAGCAGTACTTC
V gene: TRBV19; D gene: -; J gene: TRBJ1-4; clone size: -; CDR3 protein: CASSNRVTNEKLFF; CDR3 DNA: TGTGCCAGTAGTAACAGGGTCACTAATGAAAAACTGTTTTTT
V gene: TRBV15; D gene: -; J gene: TRBJ2-2; clone size: -; CDR3 protein: CATSRENTGELFF; CDR3 DNA: TGTGCCACCAGCAGAGAGAACACCGGGGAGCTGTTTTTT
V gene: TRBV2; D gene: -; J gene: TRBJ2-5; clone size: -; CDR3 protein: CASSEMRGEQETQYF; CDR3 DNA: TGTGCCAGCAGTGAAATGCGAGGAGAGCAAGAGACCCAGTACTTC
V gene: TRBV4-1; D gene: TRBD2; J gene: TRBJ2-2; clone size: once; CDR3 protein: CASSQDPVASGTYTGELFF; CDR3 DNA: TGCGCCAGCAGCCAAGATCCGGTCGCTAGCGGGACCTACACCGGGGAGCTGTTTTTT
V gene: TRBV18; D gene: TRBD1; J gene: TRBJ1-1; clone size: few; CDR3 protein: CASSLGQGEAFF; CDR3 DNA: TGTGCCAGCTCACTGGGACAGGGGGAAGCTTTCTTT
V gene: TRBV4-3; D gene: TRBD1; J gene: TRBJ1-2; clone size: -; CDR3 protein: CASSQGRGYGYTF; CDR3 DNA: TGCGCCAGCAGCCAAGGCAGGGGGTATGGCTACACCTTC
V gene: TRBV28; D gene: -; J gene: TRBJ1-5; clone size: -; CDR3 protein: CASSTPTSRFSNQPQHF; CDR3 DNA: TGTGCCAGCAGTACCCCAACGTCCAGGTTCTCCAATCAGCCCCAGCATTTT
V gene: TRBV29-1; D gene: TRBD2; J gene: TRBJ2-1; clone size: -; CDR3 protein: CSVDRVRGSGRNEQFF; CDR3 DNA: TGCAGCGTTGATCGCGTCCGTGGTAGCGGGAGAAATGAGCAGTTCTTC
V gene: TRBV30; D gene: -; J gene: TRBJ1-1; clone size: once; CDR3 protein: CAWSRTEAFF; CDR3 DNA: TGTGCCTGGAGTAGGACTGAAGCTTTCTTT
V gene: TRBV27; D gene: -; J gene: TRBJ1-2; clone size: -; CDR3 protein: CASSFAYPGQDYTF; CDR3 DNA: TGTGCCAGCAGTTTTGCGTACCCGGGACAAGACTACACCTTC
V gene: TRBV30; D gene: TRBD1; J gene: TRBJ2-5; clone size: -; CDR3 protein: CAWNRGARDQETQYF; CDR3 DNA: TGTGCCTGGAACAGGGGGGCGCGGGACCAAGAGACCCAGTACTTC
V gene: TRBV9; D gene: -; J gene: TRBJ2-1; clone size: -; CDR3 protein: CASSVLGAVENEQFF; CDR3 DNA: TGTGCCAGCAGCGTCCTGGGGGCGGTGGAGAATGAGCAGTTCTTC
V gene: TRBV6-5; D gene: -; J gene: TRBJ1-1; clone size: -; CDR3 protein: CGSGGPMNTEAFF; CDR3 DNA: TGTGGTTCGGGGGGGCCCATGAACACTGAAGCTTTCTTT
V gene: TRBV6-6; D gene: -; J gene: TRBJ1-2; clone size: -; CDR3 protein: CASSYQDYGYTF; CDR3 DNA: TGTGCCAGCAGTTACCAGGACTATGGCTACACCTTC
V gene: TRBV18; D gene: TRBD2; J gene: TRBJ2-1; clone size: -; CDR3 protein: CASSPLGSGRAPNEQFF; CDR3 DNA: TGTGCCAGCTCACCACTTGGGAGCGGGAGGGCCCCCAATGAGCAGTTCTTC
V gene: TRBV7-9; D gene: TRBD2; J gene: TRBJ2-1; clone size: -; CDR3 protein: CASSSTSGYGYEQFF; CDR3 DNA: TGTGCCAGCAGCTCGACTAGCGGATATGGTTATGAGCAGTTCTTC
V gene: TRBV6-5; D gene: -; J gene: TRBJ2-1; clone size: -; CDR3 protein: CASQENNEQFF; CDR3 DNA: TGTGCCAGCCAGGAGAACAATGAGCAGTTCTTC
V gene: TRBV23-1; D gene: -; J gene: TRBJ2-5; clone size: once; CDR3 protein: CASSRTGRRETQYF; CDR3 DNA: TGCGCCAGCAGTCGGACCGGTAGAAGGGAGACCCAGTACTTC
V gene: TRBV6-6; D gene: -; J gene: TRBJ2-5; clone size: -; CDR3 protein: CASTPRPGETQYF; CDR3 DNA: TGTGCCAGCACCCCCCGCCCGGGGGAGACCCAGTACTTC
V gene: TRBV2; D gene: -; J gene: TRBJ1-6; clone size: few; CDR3 protein: CASSEEENRLNSPLHF; CDR3 DNA: TGTGCCAGCAGTGAGGAGGAAAACAGGCTTAATTCACCCCTCCACTTT
V gene: TRBV18; D gene: -; J gene: TRBJ2-5; clone size: -; CDR3 protein: CASSRDQETQYF; CDR3 DNA: TGTGCCAGCTCACGGGACCAAGAGACCCAGTACTTC
V gene: TRBV7-2; D gene: -; J gene: TRBJ2-2; clone size: -; CDR3 protein: CASSFPGELFF; CDR3 DNA: TGTGCCAGCAGCTTCCCCGGGGAGCTGTTTTTT
V gene: TRBV19; D gene: TRBD1; J gene: TRBJ1-2; clone size: -; CDR3 protein: CASSPGQGAIGYTF; CDR3 DNA: TGTGCCAGTAGTCCGGGACAGGGGGCGATTGGCTACACCTTC
V gene: TRBV19; D gene: -; J gene: TRBJ2-5; clone size: once; CDR3 protein: CASSKLGTRSVGAQYF; CDR3 DNA: TGTGCCAGTAGTAAACTCGGGACCAGATCCGTTGGGGCCCAGTACTTC
V gene: TRBV11-1; D gene: TRBD2; J gene: TRBJ2-7; clone size: once; CDR3 protein: CASSLTAGDVFYEQYF; CDR3 DNA: TGTGCCAGCAGCTTAACGGCGGGGGACGTTTTCTACGAGCAGTACTTC
V gene: TRBV2; D gene: TRBD2; J gene: TRBJ2-7; clone size: -; CDR3 protein: CASSTSGGSYEQYF; CDR3 DNA: TGTGCCAGCAGTACTAGCGGGGGCTCCTACGAGCAGTACTTC